Listed below are T cell receptor beta chains from one sample, sequenced in a study of identifying expanded T cells in peripheral blood. TCRdb keeps only in-frame clones here, not all; method: immunoSEQ multiplex PCR. Of more than 45,000 clones listed, about 85% are singletons. Sequences were obtained from blood. These receptors were taken from a person between 18 and 75 years old in good health. Each CDR3 is given with its conserved first and last residue. D genes are given only for firm matches. Expanded clones are given a class, and other clones once, few, many or no size at all.

>TRBJ1-2|-|TRBV5-1|-
TGCGCCAGCAGCTTGACGGATGGCTACACCTTC
CASSLTDGYTF
>TRBJ2-2|once|TRBV11-2|-
TGTGCCAGCAGCTTAGTTGGGGGGAACACCGGGGAGCTGTTTTTT
CASSLVGGNTGELFF
>TRBJ1-1|once|TRBV6-5|-
TGTGCCAGCAGTTCGTACGGAATGAACACTGAAGCTTTCTTT
CASSSYGMNTEAFF
>TRBJ1-1|-|TRBV10-2|-
TGCGCCAGCAGTGAGTCGTCGGGGACTGAAGCTTTCTTT
CASSESSGTEAFF
>TRBJ2-5|-|TRBV5-6|TRBD2
TGTGCCAGCAGCTTGATGGCGGGAGAAGAGACCCAGTACTTC
CASSLMAGEETQYF
>TRBJ2-4|-|TRBV19|-
TGTGCCAGTAGTAGGGCAGGACTAGCCAAAAACATTCAGTACTTC
CASSRAGLAKNIQYF
>TRBJ2-3|-|TRBV7-9|TRBD2
TGTGCCAGCAGCCAACGAGCGGGACTCACAGATACGCAGTATTTT
CASSQRAGLTDTQYF
>TRBJ1-5|-|TRBV5-6|-
TGTGCCAGCAGCTTGGCTCTAGGGGGACAGCCCCAGCATTTT
CASSLALGGQPQHF
>TRBJ2-1|-|TRBV4-3|-
TGCGCCAGCAGCCAAGATGACATGTACTCCTACAATGAGCAGTTCTTC
CASSQDDMYSYNEQFF
>TRBJ1-1|-|TRBV5-4|TRBD1
TGTGCCAGCAGCTTACCAGGGGGGTCGGTAAGTCTGGGCACTGAAGCTTTCTTT
CASSLPGGSVSLGTEAFF
>TRBJ2-1|-|TRBV15|-
TGTGCCACCAGCAGGTCTCGCGTCCATGAGCAGTTCTTC
CATSRSRVHEQFF
>TRBJ2-7|-|TRBV4-1|TRBD2
TGCGCCAGCAGCCCGGCCACTAGCGGGGTCTCCTACGAGCAGTACTTC
CASSPATSGVSYEQYF
>TRBJ1-5|few|TRBV18|TRBD1
TGTGCCAGCTCACCACCGGGCAGGGGGCGAGATCAGCCCCAGCATTTT
CASSPPGRGRDQPQHF
>TRBJ1-2|few|TRBV4-1|TRBD1
TGCGCCAGCAGCCAAGAAGACAGGGAACACCGTCTCTACACCTTC
CASSQEDREHRLYTF
>TRBJ2-3|-|TRBV5-1|TRBD2
TGCGCCAGCAGTAGCGGGGGGAACCCAGATACGCAGTATTTT
CASSSGGNPDTQYF
>TRBJ2-3|once|TRBV19|-
TGTGCCAGTAGTGTGTCCTTGTCGGATACGCAGTATTTT
CASSVSLSDTQYF
>TRBJ1-2|-|TRBV14|TRBD1
TGTGCCAGCAGCCAATCGGGGACAGGGCTTTTTAACTATGGCTACACCTTC
CASSQSGTGLFNYGYTF
>TRBJ1-2|-|TRBV9|-
TGTGCCAGCAGCGTTATGTGGAGCTACACCTTC
CASSVMWSYTF
>TRBJ2-7|-|TRBV5-1|-
TGCGCCAGCAGCTTACAACGCTCCTACGAGCAGTACTTC
CASSLQRSYEQYF
>TRBJ1-2|few|TRBV6-5|-
TGTGCCAGCAGTTACTCCGAACGATATGGCTACACCTTC
CASSYSERYGYTF
>TRBJ1-1|-|TRBV14|-
TGTGCCAGCAGCGACCGGAGAACATCCGAAGCTTTCTTT
CASSDRRTSEAFF
>TRBJ2-2|-|TRBV10-3|TRBD1
TGTGCCATCAGTGAACAGGGGGGCGGGACCGGGGAGCTGTTTTTT
CAISEQGGGTGELFF
>TRBJ1-5|-|TRBV19|-
TGTGCCAGTAGCCCCACAGCGTATAGCAATCAGCCCCAGCATTTT
CASSPTAYSNQPQHF
>TRBJ2-1|-|TRBV25-1|-
TGTGCCAGCAGTTCCCTGGGAGGTCACGATGAGCAGTTCTTC
CASSSLGGHDEQFF
>TRBJ2-2|-|TRBV11-2|TRBD2
TGTGCCAGCAGCTTGCTAGCGGGAGTCAACACCGGGGAGCTGTTTTTT
CASSLLAGVNTGELFF
>TRBJ2-5|-|TRBV6-1|-
TGTGCCAGCAGTGAAGGTTCAGGGTCAGAGACCCAGTACTTC
CASSEGSGSETQYF
>TRBJ1-1|-|TRBV18|-
TGTGCCAGCTCACCACAGGCGGTAGGAGGTACTGAAGCTTTCTTT
CASSPQAVGGTEAFF
>TRBJ1-2|once|TRBV6-4|-
TGTGCCAGCAGCTCCGGGACTAACTATGGCTACACCTTC
CASSSGTNYGYTF
>TRBJ2-2|-|TRBV4-2|-
TGTGCCAGCAGCCAAGGCCGCGGAGGGAGAAACACCGGGGAGCTGTTTTTT
CASSQGRGGRNTGELFF
>TRBJ2-1|few|TRBV7-2|-
TGTGCCAGCAGCTTAGCCGTAAACAATGAGCAGTTCTTC
CASSLAVNNEQFF
>TRBJ2-1|-|TRBV14|-
TGTGCCAGCAGCCAAGCTCCCGCAAGTCGTGGCTACAATGAGCAGTTCTTC
CASSQAPASRGYNEQFF
>TRBJ2-7|-|TRBV7-8|-
TGTGCCAGCAGCTTAGCAAGGGGACGAGCCTACGAGCAGTACTTC
CASSLARGRAYEQYF
>TRBJ2-1|-|TRBV18|-
TGTGCCAGCTCACCCCGAGGGTCCTTCCAATCCAATGAGCAGTTCTTC
CASSPRGSFQSNEQFF
>TRBJ1-4|-|TRBV4-2|-
TGTGCCAGCAGCCAACCGGACGGTGATAGGAAACTGTTTTTT
CASSQPDGDRKLFF
>TRBJ1-1|once|TRBV19|-
TGTGCCAGTAGTATACTAGCCCAAGGAACTGAAGCTTTCTTT
CASSILAQGTEAFF
>TRBJ2-7|-|TRBV7-2|-
TGTGCCAGCAGCTCCCTTTTTTACGAGCAGTACTTC
CASSSLFYEQYF
>TRBJ1-2|-|TRBV11-2|-
TGTGCCAGCAGCTTCTCGGGATCCAGGGGCTACACCTTC
CASSFSGSRGYTF
>TRBJ2-3|-|TRBV30|-
TGTGCCTGGAGTGGAGGTAGGCGGTACACAGATACGCAGTATTTT
CAWSGGRRYTDTQYF
>TRBJ1-1|-|TRBV6-5|-
TGTGCCAGCAGTGTTCGGGAGAACACTGAAGCTTTCTTT
CASSVRENTEAFF
>TRBJ1-1|-|TRBV19|TRBD1
TGTGCCAGTAGTATTGTAGGACAGGGGGGGAGCGCTTTCTTT
CASSIVGQGGSAFF
>TRBJ1-2|few|TRBV27|TRBD1
TGTGCCAGCAGGCCACAGGGGGCGAGCGGCTATGGCTACACCTTC
CASRPQGASGYGYTF
>TRBJ1-2|-|TRBV4-2|TRBD1
TGTGCCAGCAGCCAAGCGATGGGACAGGACAACTATGGCTACACCTTC
CASSQAMGQDNYGYTF
>TRBJ2-5|-|TRBV5-1|TRBD2
TGCGCCAGCAGCTTACCCGGACTAGCGGGGAACCAAGAGACCCAGTACTTC
CASSLPGLAGNQETQYF
>TRBJ2-1|-|TRBV9|TRBD2
TGTGCCAGCAGCGGGGCGGGAGCGGGCAATGAGCAGTTCTTC
CASSGAGAGNEQFF
>TRBJ1-1|-|TRBV6-6|-
TGTGCCAGCACGACCGGGGGCTATGAAGCTTTCTTT
CASTTGGYEAFF